This note documents a single T cell receptor (beta chain) sequence. Its specificity is unknown. Authors' data handling: Junction-only immunoSEQ sequences carried no quality scores, so filtering differed. Assay: immunoSEQ multiplex PCR; the TCRdb copy retains only in-frame clones and omits some. V and J calls and clone size are copied from that table; D and trimming were computed from the DNA. The table shows about 2.2 million clones, with about 94% occurring only once. V lost 5 bases, J lost 2 bases, and 10 bases lay in between. Germline CDR1 is SEHNR and CDR2 is FQNEAQ (reference sequence). The CDR3 runs to 14 residues. CD45RO-negative, CCR7-selected cells formed the naive CD8 fraction, which excluded terminally differentiated effector memory CD45RA+ cells. This entry belongs to a study of shared clonotypes between healthy human individuals. Study-level findings and limits: Rarefaction gave evidence that sorted-subset sequencing remained incomplete despite large depth.

The receptor's source is a man aged 18 to 35 in good health. Some clones in this sample may be carry-over from other donors' samples. The rearrangement uses TRBV7-9 and TRBJ2-1; D is ambiguous. The sample was naive CD8+ T cells from PBMCs. CDR3 DNA sequence: TGTGCCAGCAGCCCTCGACACCCCTACAATGAGCAGTTCTTC. It yields the protein CASSPRHPYNEQFF. Complete variable domain (other parts from reference TRBV7-9 and TRBJ2-1): DTGVSQNPRHKITKRGQNVTFRCDPISEHNRLYWYRQTLGQGPEFLTYFQNEAQLEKSRLLSDRFSAERPKGSFSTLEIQRTEQGDSAMYLCASSPRHPYNEQFFGPGTRLTVL.